This T cell receptor beta chain stems from a study of tumor and adjacent non-tumor tissue in lung cancer. Study-level background: Aged about 30 to 76 years, patients included roughly 10 men and about five women with stage I to III disease. The study, taken as a whole, reports: Compared with tumor, normal lung showed significantly lower TCR diversity.

In regard to this clonotype: The antigen is not known. A junction boundary mismatches the germline segment, possibly from a read error.

No cell sorting was done before RNA was extracted from the tissue. A modified ARM-PCR protocol with three rounds of nested PCR amplified TCRbeta. TCRdb used MiXCR to reprocess the multiplex PCR reads, holding one entry per CDR3 protein. The table shows approximately 86,000 distinct CDR3 sequences, with approximately 77% occurring only once. The receptor's source is a middle-aged woman with non-small cell lung cancer. The sample consisted of lung tumor tissue.

DNA for the CDR3: TGTGCGAGCAGTCCCAGACTAGTGGGGGGTCAAGAGACCCAGTACTTC. Encoded protein: CASSPRLVGGQETQYF. The J gene is TRBJ2-5, the V gene TRBV7-3; D might be TRBD2 (6 bases). The germline V gene has CDR1 SGHTA and CDR2 FQGTGA. The CDR3 runs 16 residues.